The clone carrying this T cell receptor beta chain was counted ten times or more. Its antigen is undetermined. None of the patients had undergone any treatment ahead of thyroid surgery. This specimen belongs to a study of metastatic and nonmetastatic thyroid tumors. About the study: The study looked at repertoires side by side in blood and in tumor or nodule tissue from malignant and benign thyroid patients.

In germline, CDR1 is SGHTA, CDR2 FQGTGA. The CDR3 totals 13 residues. V shed 5 bases and J 6 bases; nucleotides not matched to a gene: 6. Original methodology: The study's classifier, a distant-metastasis tool for papillary thyroid cancer, was built using CDR3 differences across clinicopathological groups. TCRdb ran MiXCR on the PCR reads. The V and J calls, along with clone size, are taken from TCRdb and not from the paper's own processing. The data contain roughly 20,000 clones, approximately 16% of them seen just once; the ten biggest clones take up roughly 21%. Points from the study as a whole: Patients with malignant thyroid tumors reportedly had significantly higher TCR beta diversity than those with benign nodules, in blood and tumor.

This TCR came from a male donor with papillary thyroid cancer or a benign thyroid nodule (not recorded which). Some clones in this sample may be carry-over from other donors' samples. The rearrangement uses TRBV7-3 and TRBJ1-1; TRBD1 matches at 7 bases. Input material: blood. The CDR3 nucleotides read TGTGCCAGCAGCCAGGGGGGATTAGCTGAAGCTTTCTTT. It codes for CASSQGGLAEAFF. Using reference TRBV7-3 and TRBJ1-1 for the parts outside the CDR3, the full variable domain is GAGVSQTPSNKVTEKGKYVELRCDPISGHTALYWYRQSLGQGPEFLIYFQGTGAADDSGLPNDRFFAVRPEGSVSTLKIQRTERGDSAVYLCASSQGGLAEAFFGQGTRLTVV.